The text below deals with one T cell receptor (beta chain). Its specificity is unknown. This sample is drawn from a study of OX40 agonist ivuxolimab in advanced cancers. As for the study in general: Approximately 41% of patients had received prior checkpoint inhibitor therapy. Study-wide results and caveats: No determination was made of the antigen specificity of the expanded peripheral T cells. Expanded clones tended on average to be more numerous among CD8+ T cells than CD4+.

TCRdb's table, derived via immunoSEQ multiplex PCR, lists solely in-frame clones and lacks some. This sample yields around 60,000 clones, of which roughly 81% are seen a single time; 2.5% to 3.5% belongs to the top ten. V dropped 5 bases and J dropped 0; count of bases not matched to a gene: 3. From germline, CDR1 is SGHRS and CDR2 YFSETQ. The length of the CDR3 is 14 residues. The receptor comes from an adult with an advanced solid tumor such as melanoma, head and neck, liver or kidney cancer. V is TRBV5-1 and J is TRBJ2-7; 9 bases align to TRBD1. Sequenced material: CD4+ or CD8+ T cells sorted from blood, taken in a trial of the OX40 agonist ivuxolimab. The CDR3 protein is CASRDRGNSYEQYF. Written as DNA, the CDR3 is TGCGCCAGCAGGGACAGGGGTAACTCCTACGAGCAGTACTTC.